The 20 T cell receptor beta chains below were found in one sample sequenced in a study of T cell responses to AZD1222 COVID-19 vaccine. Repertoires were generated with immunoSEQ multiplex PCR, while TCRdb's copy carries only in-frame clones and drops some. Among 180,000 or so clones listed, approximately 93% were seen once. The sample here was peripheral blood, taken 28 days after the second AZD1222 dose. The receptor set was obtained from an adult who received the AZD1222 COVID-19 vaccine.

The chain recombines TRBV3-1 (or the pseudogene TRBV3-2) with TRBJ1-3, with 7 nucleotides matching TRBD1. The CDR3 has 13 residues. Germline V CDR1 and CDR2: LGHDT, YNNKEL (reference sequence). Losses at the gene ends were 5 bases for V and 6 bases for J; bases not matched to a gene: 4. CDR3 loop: CASSWDSQNTIYF. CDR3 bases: TGTGCCAGCAGCTGGGACAGCCAAAACACCATATATTTT.

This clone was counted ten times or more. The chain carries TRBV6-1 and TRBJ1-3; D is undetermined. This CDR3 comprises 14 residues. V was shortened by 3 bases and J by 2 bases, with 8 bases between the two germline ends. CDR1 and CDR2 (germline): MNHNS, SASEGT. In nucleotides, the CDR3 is TGTGCCAGCAGTGACGGGTTTACTGGAAACACCATATATTTT. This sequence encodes CASSDGFTGNTIYF.

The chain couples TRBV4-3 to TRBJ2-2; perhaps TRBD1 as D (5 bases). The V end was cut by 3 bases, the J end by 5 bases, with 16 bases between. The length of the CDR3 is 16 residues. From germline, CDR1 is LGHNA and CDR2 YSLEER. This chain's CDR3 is CASSHVAATGTGELFF. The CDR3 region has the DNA TGCGCCAGCAGCCACGTTGCCGCTACAGGAACCGGGGAGCTGTTTTTT.

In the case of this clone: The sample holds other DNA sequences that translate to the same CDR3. CDR3 sequence reads: CAISEQGNTEAFF. In DNA form, the CDR3 reads TGTGCCATCAGTGAGCAGGGGAACACTGAAGCTTTCTTT. The V and J genes are TRBV10-3 and TRBJ1-1; D might be TRBD1 (5 bases). The germline V gene encodes CDR1 ENHRY and CDR2 SYGVKD. CDR3 length: 13 residues. V was clipped by 2 bases and J by 1 base, with 5 bases between them.

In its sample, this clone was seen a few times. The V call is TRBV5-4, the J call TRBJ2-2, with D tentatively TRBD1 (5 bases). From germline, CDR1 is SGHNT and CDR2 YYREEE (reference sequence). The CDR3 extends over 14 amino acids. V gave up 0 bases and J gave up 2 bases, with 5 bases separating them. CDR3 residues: CASSLGGNTGELFF. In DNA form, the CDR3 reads TGTGCCAGCAGCTTGGGGGGCAACACCGGGGAGCTGTTTTTT.

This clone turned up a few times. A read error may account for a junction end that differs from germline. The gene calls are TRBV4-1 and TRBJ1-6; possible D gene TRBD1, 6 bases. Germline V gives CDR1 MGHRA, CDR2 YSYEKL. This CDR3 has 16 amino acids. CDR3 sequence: CASSQGAGHYNSPLHF. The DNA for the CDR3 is TGCGCCAGCAGCCAAGGTGCGGGACATTATAACTCACCCCTCCACTTT.

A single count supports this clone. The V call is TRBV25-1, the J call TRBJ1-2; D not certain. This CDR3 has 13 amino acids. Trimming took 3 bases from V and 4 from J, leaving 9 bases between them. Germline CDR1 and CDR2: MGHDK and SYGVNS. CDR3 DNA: TGTGCCAGCAGTGACCCCTCACTCTATGGCTACACCTTC. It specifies CASSDPSLYGYTF.

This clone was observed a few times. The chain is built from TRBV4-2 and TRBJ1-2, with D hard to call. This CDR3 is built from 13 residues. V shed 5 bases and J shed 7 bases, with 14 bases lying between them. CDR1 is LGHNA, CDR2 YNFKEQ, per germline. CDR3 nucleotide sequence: TGTGCCAGCAGCTACGGGAGGGTTGGTGGCTACACCTTC. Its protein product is CASSYGRVGGYTF.

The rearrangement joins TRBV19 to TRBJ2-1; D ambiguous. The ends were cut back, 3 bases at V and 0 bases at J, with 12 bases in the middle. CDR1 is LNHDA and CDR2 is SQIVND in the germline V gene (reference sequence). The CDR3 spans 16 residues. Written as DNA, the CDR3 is TGTGCCAGTAGTATGCCGATACTCGTCTCCTACAATGAGCAGTTCTTC. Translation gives CASSMPILVSYNEQFF.

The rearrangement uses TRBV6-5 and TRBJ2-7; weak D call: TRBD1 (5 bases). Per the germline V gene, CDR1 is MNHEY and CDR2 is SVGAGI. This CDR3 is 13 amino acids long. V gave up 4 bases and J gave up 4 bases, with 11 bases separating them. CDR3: CASSSGRVYEQYF. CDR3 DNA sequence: TGTGCCAGCAGTTCGGGCAGGGTGTACGAGCAGTACTTC.

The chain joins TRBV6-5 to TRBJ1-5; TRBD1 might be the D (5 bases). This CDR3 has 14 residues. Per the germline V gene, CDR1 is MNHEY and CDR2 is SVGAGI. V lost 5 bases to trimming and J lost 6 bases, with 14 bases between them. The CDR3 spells CASSRGGPGQPQHF. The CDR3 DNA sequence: TGTGCCAGCAGTCGGGGCGGGCCAGGTCAGCCCCAGCATTTT.

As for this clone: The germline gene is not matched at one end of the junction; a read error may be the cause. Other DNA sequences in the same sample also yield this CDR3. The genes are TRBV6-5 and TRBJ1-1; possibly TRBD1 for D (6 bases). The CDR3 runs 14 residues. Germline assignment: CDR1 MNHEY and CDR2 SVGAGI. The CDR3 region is CASRPRQGYTEAFF. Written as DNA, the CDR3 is TGTGCCAGCAGGCCCCGGCAGGGGTACACTGAAGCTTTTTTT.

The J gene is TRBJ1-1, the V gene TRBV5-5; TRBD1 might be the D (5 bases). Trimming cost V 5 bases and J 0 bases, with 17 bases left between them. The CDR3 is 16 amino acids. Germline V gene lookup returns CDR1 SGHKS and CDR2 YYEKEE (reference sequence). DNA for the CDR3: TGTGCCAGCAGGGGGGTGAGGGGCAGCCTGAACACTGAAGCTTTCTTT. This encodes CASRGVRGSLNTEAFF. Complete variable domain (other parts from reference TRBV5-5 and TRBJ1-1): DAGVTQSPTHLIKTRGQQVTLRCSPISGHKSVSWYQQVLGQGPQFIFQYYEKEERGRGNFPDRFSARQFPNYSSELNVNALLLGDSALYLCASRGVRGSLNTEAFFGQGTRLTVV.

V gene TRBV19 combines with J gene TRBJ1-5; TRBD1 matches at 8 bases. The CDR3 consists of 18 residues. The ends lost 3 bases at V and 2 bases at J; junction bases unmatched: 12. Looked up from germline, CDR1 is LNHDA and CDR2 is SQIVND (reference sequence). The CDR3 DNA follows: TGTGCCAGTAGTATCAGTCAGGGGGCTTGGGGTGGCAATCAGCCCCAGCATTTT. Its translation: CASSISQGAWGGNQPQHF.

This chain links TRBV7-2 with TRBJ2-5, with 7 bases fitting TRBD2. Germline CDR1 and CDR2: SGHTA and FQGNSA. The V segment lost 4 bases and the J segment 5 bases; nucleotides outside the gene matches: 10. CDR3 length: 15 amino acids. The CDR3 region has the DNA TGTGCCAGCAGCTATCAGACCGGGACTACGGAGACCCAGTACTTC. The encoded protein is CASSYQTGTTETQYF.

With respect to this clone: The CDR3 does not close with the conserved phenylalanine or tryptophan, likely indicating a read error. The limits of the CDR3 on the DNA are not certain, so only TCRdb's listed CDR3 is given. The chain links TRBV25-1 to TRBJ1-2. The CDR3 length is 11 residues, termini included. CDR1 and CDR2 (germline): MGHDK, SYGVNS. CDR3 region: CASSDGLGTRI.

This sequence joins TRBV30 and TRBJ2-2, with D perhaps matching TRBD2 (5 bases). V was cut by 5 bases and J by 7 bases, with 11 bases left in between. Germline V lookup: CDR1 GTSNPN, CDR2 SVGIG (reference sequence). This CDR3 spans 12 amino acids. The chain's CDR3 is CAWGSVNGELFF. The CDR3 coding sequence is TGTGCCTGGGGGAGCGTGAACGGGGAGCTGTTTTTT.

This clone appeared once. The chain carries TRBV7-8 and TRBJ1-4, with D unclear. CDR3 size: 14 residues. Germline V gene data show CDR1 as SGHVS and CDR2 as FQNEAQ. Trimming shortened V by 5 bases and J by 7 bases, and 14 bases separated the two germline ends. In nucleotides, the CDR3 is TGTGCCAGCAGCCGCGCCAGCCTAAGTGAAAAACTGTTTTTT. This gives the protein CASSRASLSEKLFF.

The CDR3 DNA follows: TGCGCCAGCAGCGACACAGGGGTGGGGTCCTACGAGCAGTACTTC. Its translation is CASSDTGVGSYEQYF. The J gene is TRBJ2-7, the V gene TRBV5-1, with 7 bases that match TRBD1. The V gene end was trimmed by 4 bases and the J gene end by 1 base; junction bases not matched to a gene: 8. Germline lookup yields CDR1 SGHRS and CDR2 YFSETQ. The CDR3 has 15 residues.

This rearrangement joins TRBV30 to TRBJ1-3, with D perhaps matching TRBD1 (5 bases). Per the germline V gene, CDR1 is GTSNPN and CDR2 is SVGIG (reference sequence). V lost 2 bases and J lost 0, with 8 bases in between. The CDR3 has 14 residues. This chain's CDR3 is CAWSRDSSGNTIYF. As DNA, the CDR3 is TGTGCCTGGAGTCGAGACAGCTCTGGAAACACCATATATTTT.